The 19 T cell receptor beta chains below were found in one sample sequenced in a study of blood T cell repertoires in COVID-19. Profiled with immunoSEQ multiplex PCR; TCRdb holds only in-frame clones, not every one. The table records about 59,000 clones, around four fifths of them present only once. Material: peripheral blood. These receptor sequences come from an older woman with acute or convalescent COVID-19.

J is TRBJ1-5 and V is TRBV2; unclear D gene. Germline V gene sequence: CDR1 SNHLY, CDR2 FYNNEI. The CDR3 has 15 residues. The V gene lost 5 bases and the J gene lost 1 base, with 12 bases spanning the gap. CDR3: CASSPSLISNQPQHF. As DNA, the CDR3 is TGTGCCAGCAGTCCCTCGTTAATCAGCAATCAGCCCCAGCATTTT.

The rearrangement joins TRBV5-1 to TRBJ2-6, with TRBD1 matching 10 bases. The germline CDR1 and CDR2 sequences are SGHRS and YFSETQ. The CDR3 is 18 amino acids. V gave up 0 bases and J gave up 1 base; unmatched junction bases: 4. CDR3 DNA sequence: TGCGCCAGCAGCTTGGGGGACAGGGGAAATTCTGGGGCCAACGTCCTGACTTTC. This gives the protein CASSLGDRGNSGANVLTF.

The rearrangement joins TRBV4-2 to TRBJ1-1; D is perhaps TRBD1 (5 bases). Germline loops: CDR1 LGHNA, CDR2 YNFKEQ. The CDR3 consists of 15 residues. V was clipped by 5 bases and J by 2 bases, with 15 bases between them. This CDR3 reads CASSLSRVFNTEAFF. For the CDR3, the DNA is TGTGCCAGCAGCTTGAGCAGGGTGTTTAACACTGAAGCTTTCTTT.

The V and J genes are TRBV15 and TRBJ2-2; 9 positions match TRBD1. The junction had 8 bases not matched to a gene; V was cut back by 5 bases and J by 7 bases. The CDR3 is made up of 15 amino acids. Germline values: CDR1 LNHNV, CDR2 YYDKDF (reference sequence). CDR3 amino acids: CATSSLTGGIGELFF. As DNA, the CDR3 is TGTGCCACCAGCTCTCTGACAGGGGGGATCGGGGAGCTGTTTTTT.

The chain carries TRBV4-1 and TRBJ2-7; perhaps TRBD2 as D (6 bases). V lost 4 bases and J 2 bases, leaving 21 bases between the germline ends. Germline lookup yields CDR1 MGHRA and CDR2 YSYEKL. The CDR3 consists of 17 residues. Written as DNA, the CDR3 is TGCGCCAGCAGCCCCCGGCAGGGAAATAGGGAGGCCTACGAGCAGTACTTC. It specifies CASSPRQGNREAYEQYF.

This clone appeared a single time. The V and J genes are TRBV29-1 and TRBJ1-1, with TRBD1 as a possible D gene (5 bases). Trimming stripped 7 bases from V and 1 base from J, with 19 bases between. The CDR3 is made up of 15 amino acids. CDR1 SQVTM and CDR2 ANQGSEA come from the germline V gene. The CDR3 here is CSATGGLGGNTEAFF. The DNA of the CDR3 is TGCAGCGCCACCGGGGGTCTAGGAGGGAACACTGAAGCTTTCTTT.

The V call is TRBV20-1, the J call TRBJ1-1; 12 bases line up with TRBD1. With 3 bases clipped from V and 3 bases from J, the junction kept 11 bases outside the gene matches. The CDR3 is 17 residues long. Germline assignment: CDR1 DFQATT and CDR2 SNEGSKA (reference sequence). The CDR3 sequence: CSASPGTGGFVDTEAFF. CDR3 sequence (DNA): TGCAGTGCTAGTCCCGGGACAGGGGGCTTTGTGGACACTGAAGCTTTCTTT.

The chain recombines TRBV6-5 with TRBJ1-5, with 7 positions matching TRBD1. CDR3 length: 15 residues. The germline CDR1 and CDR2 sequences are MNHEY and SVGAGI. V shed 6 bases, J shed 7 bases, and the junction held 12 bases outside the gene matches. As DNA, the CDR3 is TGTGCCAGCAGCGCATACAGGGACAGCGGCCAGCCCCAGCATTTT. Translating it yields CASSAYRDSGQPQHF.

This clone was counted ten times or more. J is TRBJ1-6 and V is TRBV2, with D possibly TRBD1 on 5 matching bases. The V gene's germline CDR1 is SNHLY and CDR2 FYNNEI. The length of the CDR3 is 12 residues. Trimming stripped 7 bases from V and 7 bases from J, with 8 bases between. The CDR3 DNA follows: TGTGCCAGCAAAAGGGGAAATTCACCCCTCCACTTT. Amino acids: CASKRGNSPLHF.

The V call is TRBV5-1, the J call TRBJ1-6; 10 positions match TRBD1. Trimming removed 9 bases from V and 9 bases from J; junction bases left unmatched: 9. There are 14 residues in the CDR3. The germline V gene has CDR1 SGHRS and CDR2 YFSETQ. The CDR3 nucleotides read TGCGCCACCGGGACAGGGGAGGTAGCTTCACCCCTCCACTTT. Translated, it gives CATGTGEVASPLHF.

This clone was seen a few times. This chain connects TRBV7-9 to TRBJ1-2; maybe TRBD1 (5 bases). V gave up 10 bases and J gave up 8 bases, with 23 bases separating them. Germline-derived CDR1 and CDR2 are SEHNR and FQNEAQ (reference sequence). The CDR3 spans 14 residues. This chain's CDR3 is CAIPSYPGFYGYTF. Here the CDR3 DNA reads TGTGCCATCCCCTCCTATCCAGGGTTTTACGGCTACACCTTC.

This clone was seen once. This chain links TRBV24-1 with TRBJ2-3; 7 bases align to TRBD1. CDR3 length equals 12 residues. V was clipped by 10 bases and J by 3 bases; unmatched bases: 3. In germline, CDR1 is KGHDR, CDR2 SFDVKD. CDR3 sequence (DNA): TGTGCCACGGGACAGACAACAGATACGCAGTATTTT. This codes for CATGQTTDTQYF.

The chain carries TRBV20-1 and TRBJ2-3; tentatively, D is TRBD2 (6 bases). V shed 5 bases and J shed 8 bases, with 11 bases lying between them. Germline loops: CDR1 DFQATT, CDR2 SNEGSKA (reference sequence). The CDR3 is made up of 11 amino acids. The CDR3 DNA reads as TGCAGTGCTGGGACTGCGGGTACGCAGTATTTT. Encoded protein: CSAGTAGTQYF.

The chain carries TRBV3-1 (or the pseudogene TRBV3-2) and TRBJ2-5, with 10 bases lining up with TRBD2. After removal of 4 bases from V and 3 bases from J, the junction contained 5 bases not matched to a gene. CDR1 is LGHDT, CDR2 YNNKEL, per germline (reference sequence). CDR3 length: 15 residues. The CDR3 DNA reads TGTGCCAGCAGCCGGAGCGGGGGGGCCGAAGAGACCCAGTACTTC. Residues: CASSRSGGAEETQYF.

This clone came up a few times. The chain links TRBV19 to TRBJ1-1; 10 bases line up with TRBD1. V dropped 6 bases and J dropped 3; count of bases not matched to a gene: 13. There are 17 residues in the CDR3. Germline loops: CDR1 LNHDA, CDR2 SQIVND (reference sequence). CDR3 in DNA: TGTGCCAGTAGGGTGACAGGGGGCGTACTGAGGGACACTGAAGCTTTCTTT. It yields the protein CASRVTGGVLRDTEAFF.

DNA of the CDR3: TGTGCCAGCAGCCCGGAGGGGGGGCGAAATAATTCACCCCTCCACTTT. Its translation is CASSPEGGRNNSPLHF. The chain recombines TRBV7-3 with TRBJ1-6; D possibly corresponds to TRBD1 (6 bases). The length of the CDR3 is 16 residues. The germline V and J ends were trimmed by 5 bases and 5 bases, with 16 bases remaining between them. The germline CDR1 and CDR2 sequences are SGHTA and FQGTGA.

The CDR3 loop is CASSLDRPIPDEQYV. CDR3 coding DNA: TGTGCCAGCAGCTTGGACAGACCCATCCCAGACGAGCAGTACGTC. This sequence joins TRBV5-4 and TRBJ2-7, with D unclear. This CDR3 contains 15 residues. The germline V and J ends were trimmed by 0 bases and 5 bases, with 15 bases remaining between them. Germline V CDR1 and CDR2: SGHNT, YYREEE (reference sequence).

V gene TRBV27 combines with J gene TRBJ1-3, with D maybe TRBD1 (5 bases). The V gene lost 5 bases and the J gene lost 2 bases, with 10 bases spanning the gap. This CDR3 contains 14 residues. Germline V CDR1 and CDR2: MNHEY, SMNVEV (reference sequence). The CDR3 DNA sequence: TGTGCCAGCAGTGCCAGGGTAGCTGGAAACACCATATATTTT. Translated, it gives CASSARVAGNTIYF.

The chain combines TRBV5-1 with TRBJ1-3; the match to TRBD1 covers 8 bases. The CDR3 consists of 15 residues. The J segment lost 2 bases and the V segment lost 2 bases, leaving 3 bases of the junction unmatched. Germline V gives CDR1 SGHRS, CDR2 YFSETQ. Here the CDR3 reads CASSFQGAPGNTIYF. CDR3 DNA: TGCGCCAGCAGCTTTCAGGGGGCCCCTGGAAACACCATATATTTT.